This paragraph covers one TCR beta chain sequence. The sample belongs to a study of blood T cell repertoires in COVID-19. As for the study in general: Sites across the United States, Italy and Spain contributed samples from acute and convalescent COVID-19.

The data were produced by immunoSEQ multiplex PCR, yet TCRdb's version contains in-frame clones alone and is incomplete. Counted here are 250,000 to 300,000 clones, 85% occurring once; the ten biggest clones make up roughly 4.6%. Germline V gene sequence: CDR1 MNHEY, CDR2 SMNVEV (reference sequence). The CDR3 loop spans 15 amino acids. The V gene end was trimmed by 5 bases and the J gene end by 10 bases; junction bases not matched to a gene: 13. The TCR comes from a man aged 50-60 years with active or convalescent COVID-19. V and J are TRBV27 and TRBJ2-1; 8 bases match TRBD2. Material for sequencing was peripheral blood. The DNA for the CDR3 is TGTGCCAGCAGTCCTACTAGCGGTCCCCGCGGGGAGCAGTTCTTC. It codes for CASSPTSGPRGEQFF.